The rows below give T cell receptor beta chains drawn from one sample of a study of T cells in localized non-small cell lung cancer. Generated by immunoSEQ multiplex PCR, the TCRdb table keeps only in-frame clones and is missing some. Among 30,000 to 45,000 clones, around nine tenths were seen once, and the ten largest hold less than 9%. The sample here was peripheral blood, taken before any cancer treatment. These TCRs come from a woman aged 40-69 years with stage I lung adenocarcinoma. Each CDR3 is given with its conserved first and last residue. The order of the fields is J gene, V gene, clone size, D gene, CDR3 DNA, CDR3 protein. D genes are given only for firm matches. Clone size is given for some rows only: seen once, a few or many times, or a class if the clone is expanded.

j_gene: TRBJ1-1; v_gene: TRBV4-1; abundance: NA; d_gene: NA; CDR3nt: TGCGCCAGCAGCCTGGACACCCCGAATACTGAAGCTTTCTTT; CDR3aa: CASSLDTPNTEAFF
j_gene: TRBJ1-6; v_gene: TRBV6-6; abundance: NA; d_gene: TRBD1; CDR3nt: TGTGCCAGCAGTTACGAACAGGGGGCCTGGATCCACTTT; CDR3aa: CASSYEQGAWIHF
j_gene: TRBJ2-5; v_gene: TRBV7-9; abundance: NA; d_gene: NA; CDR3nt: TGTGCCAGCAGCCCTCCCGGGACCGGAGAGACCCAGTACTTC; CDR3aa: CASSPPGTGETQYF
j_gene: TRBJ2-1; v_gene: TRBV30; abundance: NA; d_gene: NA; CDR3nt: TGTGCCCGGTGGGAGGACAATGAGCAGTTCTTC; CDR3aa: CARWEDNEQFF
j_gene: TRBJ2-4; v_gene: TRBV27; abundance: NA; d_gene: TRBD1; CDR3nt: TGTGCCAGCAGTTTATCTAGGACAGGGGGTGTCATTCAGTACTTC; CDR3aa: CASSLSRTGGVIQYF
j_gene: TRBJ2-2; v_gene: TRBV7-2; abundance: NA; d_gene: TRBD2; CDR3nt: TGTGCCAGCACTCTAGGGAGGGTGAACACCGGGGAGCTGTTTTTT; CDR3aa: CASTLGRVNTGELFF
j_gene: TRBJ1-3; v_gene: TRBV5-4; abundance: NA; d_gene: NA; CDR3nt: TGTGCCAGCAGTAGGGGCGGTCCAAACTCTGGAAACACCATATATTTT; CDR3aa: CASSRGGPNSGNTIYF
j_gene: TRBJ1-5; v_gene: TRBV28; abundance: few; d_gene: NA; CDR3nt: TGTGCCAGCGGGATGATTGCCCAGCCCCAGCATTTT; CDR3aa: CASGMIAQPQHF
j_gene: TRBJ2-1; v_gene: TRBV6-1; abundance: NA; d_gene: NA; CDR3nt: TGTGCCAGCAGAGAAAGGCTAGCAAGTTACAATGAGCAGTTCTTC; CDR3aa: CASRERLASYNEQFF
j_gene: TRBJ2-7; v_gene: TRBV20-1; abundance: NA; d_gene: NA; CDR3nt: TGCAGTGCTAGAGTCGGACGACAGCTGTACTTC; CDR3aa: CSARVGRQLYF
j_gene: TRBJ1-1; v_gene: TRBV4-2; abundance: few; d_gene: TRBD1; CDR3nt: TGTGCCAGCAGCCTCCGACAGGGTTTTCGGCGCACTGAAGCTTTCTTT; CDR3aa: CASSLRQGFRRTEAFF
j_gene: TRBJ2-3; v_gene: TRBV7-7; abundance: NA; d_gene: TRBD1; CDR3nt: TGTGCTAGCAGCGTACAGGGGGCGGCGGATACGCAGTATTTT; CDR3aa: CASSVQGAADTQYF
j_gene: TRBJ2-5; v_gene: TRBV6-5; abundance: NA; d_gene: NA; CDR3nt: TGTGCCAGCAGTTACTCGGTTTCCCAAGAGACCCAGTACTTC; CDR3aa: CASSYSVSQETQYF
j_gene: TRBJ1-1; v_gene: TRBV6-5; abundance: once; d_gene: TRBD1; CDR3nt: TGTGCCAGCAGTTACTCGGACAGGGCGGGTGAAGCTTTCTTT; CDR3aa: CASSYSDRAGEAFF
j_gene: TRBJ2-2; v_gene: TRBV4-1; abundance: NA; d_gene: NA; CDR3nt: TGCGCCAGCAGCCAATATTCCCAGTGGAACACCGGGGAGCTGTTTTTT; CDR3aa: CASSQYSQWNTGELFF
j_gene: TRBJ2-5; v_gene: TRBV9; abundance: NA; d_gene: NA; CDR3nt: TGTGCCAGCAGCGTAGGACGGCAAGAGACCCAGTACTTC; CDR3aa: CASSVGRQETQYF
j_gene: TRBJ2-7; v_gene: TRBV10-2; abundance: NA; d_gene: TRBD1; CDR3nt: TGCGCCAGCGGACAGGGGGCTAACGAGCAGTACTTC; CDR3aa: CASGQGANEQYF
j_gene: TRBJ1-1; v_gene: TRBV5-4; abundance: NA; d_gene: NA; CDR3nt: TGTGCCAGCAGCTTGAGCGTACCGCCCACTGAAGCTTTCTTT; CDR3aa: CASSLSVPPTEAFF
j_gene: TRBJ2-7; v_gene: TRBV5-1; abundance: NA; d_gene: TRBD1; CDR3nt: TGCGCCAGCAGCTTTGACAGGGGCTACGAGCAGTACTTC; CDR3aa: CASSFDRGYEQYF
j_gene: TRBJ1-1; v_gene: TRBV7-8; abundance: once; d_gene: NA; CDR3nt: TGTGCCAGCAGCTTACCGGAATATGGGGATGAAGCTTTCTTT; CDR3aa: CASSLPEYGDEAFF
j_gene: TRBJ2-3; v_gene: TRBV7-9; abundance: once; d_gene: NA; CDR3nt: TGTGCCAGCAGCTTGGGGGTTTACACAGATACGCAGTATTTT; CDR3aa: CASSLGVYTDTQYF
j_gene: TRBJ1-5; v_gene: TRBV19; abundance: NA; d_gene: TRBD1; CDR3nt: TGTGCCAGTAGCGGGACAGGAGGCAATCAGCCCCAGCATTTT; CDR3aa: CASSGTGGNQPQHF
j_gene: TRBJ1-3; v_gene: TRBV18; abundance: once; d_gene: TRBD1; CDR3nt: TGTGCCAGCTCGCAAACGACAGGGCCAAGCTCTGGAAACACCATATATTTT; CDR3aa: CASSQTTGPSSGNTIYF
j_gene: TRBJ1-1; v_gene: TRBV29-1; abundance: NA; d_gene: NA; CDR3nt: TGCAGCGTTCGCACGGGGGGGAACACTGAAGCTTTCTTT; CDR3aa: CSVRTGGNTEAFF
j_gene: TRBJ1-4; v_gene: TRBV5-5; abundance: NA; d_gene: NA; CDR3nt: TGTGCCAGCAGCTCGGCGCCTGAAGAGAAACTGTTTTTT; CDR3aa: CASSSAPEEKLFF
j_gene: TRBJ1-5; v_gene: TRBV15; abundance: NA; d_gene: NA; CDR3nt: TGTGCCACCAGCAGAAACACAAATCAGCCCCAGCATTTT; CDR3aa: CATSRNTNQPQHF
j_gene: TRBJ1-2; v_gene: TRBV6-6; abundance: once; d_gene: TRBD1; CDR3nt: TGTGCCAGCAGTTACTCGGCAGGGGGACGAGGCTACACCTTC; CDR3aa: CASSYSAGGRGYTF
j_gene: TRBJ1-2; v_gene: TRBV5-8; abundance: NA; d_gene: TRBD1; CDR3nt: TGTGCCAGCAGCCTACAGGGGCCGGATGGCTACACCTTC; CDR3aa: CASSLQGPDGYTF
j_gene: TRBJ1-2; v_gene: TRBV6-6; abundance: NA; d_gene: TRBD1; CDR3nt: TGTGCCAGCAGTTACGAGGGACAGAACTATGGCTACACCTTC; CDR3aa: CASSYEGQNYGYTF
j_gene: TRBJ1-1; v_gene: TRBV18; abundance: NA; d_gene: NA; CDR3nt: TGTGCCAGCTCACCATGGCCCGACATAGACATGAACACTGAAGCTTTCTTT; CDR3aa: CASSPWPDIDMNTEAFF
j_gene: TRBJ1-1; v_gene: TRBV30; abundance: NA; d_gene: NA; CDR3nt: TGTGCCTGGTCACCCCCAATCGAACGCACTGAAGCTTTCTTT; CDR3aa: CAWSPPIERTEAFF
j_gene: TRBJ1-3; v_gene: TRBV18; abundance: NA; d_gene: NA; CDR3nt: TGTGCCAGCTCACCACTAATAGAAAGCTCTGGAAACACCATATATTTT; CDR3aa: CASSPLIESSGNTIYF
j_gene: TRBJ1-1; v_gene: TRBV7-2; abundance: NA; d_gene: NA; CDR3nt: TGTGCCAGCAGCCAAAGGGTGGCCAGCTCCGAAGCTTTCTTT; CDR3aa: CASSQRVASSEAFF
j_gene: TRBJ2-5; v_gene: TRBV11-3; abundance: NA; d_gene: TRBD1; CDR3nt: TGTGCCAGCAGCTACGGGCTTCGGGACAGGGTAGACCAAGAGACCCAGTACTTC; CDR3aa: CASSYGLRDRVDQETQYF
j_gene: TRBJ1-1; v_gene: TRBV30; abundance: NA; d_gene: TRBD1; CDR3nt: TGTGCCACTACAGGGGGCGCCTACACTGAAGCTTTCTTT; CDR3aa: CATTGGAYTEAFF
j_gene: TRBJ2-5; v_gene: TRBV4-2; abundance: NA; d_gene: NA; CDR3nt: TGTGCCAGCAGCCGCGGAGGACCCCAAGAGACCCAGTACTTC; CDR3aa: CASSRGGPQETQYF
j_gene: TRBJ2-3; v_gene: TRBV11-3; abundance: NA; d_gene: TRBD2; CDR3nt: TGTGCCAGCAGCTTGCACCCTCCCTTGACGGGGGGGGAGAGCACAGATACGCAGTATTTT; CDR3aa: CASSLHPPLTGGESTDTQYF
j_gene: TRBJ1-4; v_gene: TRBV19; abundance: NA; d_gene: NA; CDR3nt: TGTGCCAGCAGCGACCCTGGACGGAGTAATGAAAAACTGTTTTTT; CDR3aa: CASSDPGRSNEKLFF
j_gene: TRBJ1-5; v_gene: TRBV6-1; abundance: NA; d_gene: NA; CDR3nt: TGTGCCAGCAGTGAATTAGGGGGAGGCAATCAGCCCCAGCATTTT; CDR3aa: CASSELGGGNQPQHF
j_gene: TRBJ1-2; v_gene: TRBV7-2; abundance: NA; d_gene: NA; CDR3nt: TGTGCCAGCAGCCCTGACATGAACTATGGCTACACCTTC; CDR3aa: CASSPDMNYGYTF
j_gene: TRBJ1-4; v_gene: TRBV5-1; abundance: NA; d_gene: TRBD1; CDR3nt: TGCGCCAGCAGCTTGGAAGGGCGGACAGGGGTTAAACTGTTTTTT; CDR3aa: CASSLEGRTGVKLFF
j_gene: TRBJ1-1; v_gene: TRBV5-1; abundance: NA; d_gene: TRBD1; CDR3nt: TGCGCCAGCCGGGGACAGACAAACACTGAAGCTTTCTTT; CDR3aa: CASRGQTNTEAFF
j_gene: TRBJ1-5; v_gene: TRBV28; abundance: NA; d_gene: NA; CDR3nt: TGTGCCACCCAAGGGGGGTTGGATCAGCCCCAGCATTTT; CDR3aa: CATQGGLDQPQHF
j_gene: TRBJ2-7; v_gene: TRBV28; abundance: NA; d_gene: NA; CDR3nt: TGTGCCAGCACCCCCACCGGGAAGTCCTCCTACGAGCAGTACTTC; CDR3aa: CASTPTGKSSYEQYF
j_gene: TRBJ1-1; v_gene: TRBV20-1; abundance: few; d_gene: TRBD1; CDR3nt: TGCGGTTCAGGGGGCCACACTGAAGCTTTCTTT; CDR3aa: CGSGGHTEAFF
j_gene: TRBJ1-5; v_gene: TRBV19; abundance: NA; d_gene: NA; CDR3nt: TGTGCCAGTAAAGAACAGGGTTTTAATCAGCCCCAGCATTTT; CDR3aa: CASKEQGFNQPQHF
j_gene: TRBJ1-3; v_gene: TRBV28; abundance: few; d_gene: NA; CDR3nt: TGTGCCAGCAGTTTGTGGGGAACCTCTGGAAACACCATATATTTT; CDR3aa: CASSLWGTSGNTIYF
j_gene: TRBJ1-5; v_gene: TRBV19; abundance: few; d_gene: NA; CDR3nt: TGTGCCAGTAGTATAGTCGGGTGGGACCAGCCCCAGCATTTT; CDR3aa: CASSIVGWDQPQHF
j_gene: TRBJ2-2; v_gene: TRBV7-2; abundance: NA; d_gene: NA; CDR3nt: TGTGCCAGCAGGCCAAGTCGTCACGGGGAGCTGTTTTTT; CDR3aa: CASRPSRHGELFF
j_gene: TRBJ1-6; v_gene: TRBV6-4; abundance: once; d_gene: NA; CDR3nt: TGTGCCAGCAGTTACAGTGACTCAAATTCACCCCTCCACTTT; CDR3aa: CASSYSDSNSPLHF
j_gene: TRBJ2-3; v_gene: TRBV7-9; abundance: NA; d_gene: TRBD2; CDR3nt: TGTGCCAGCAGCTTAGGACTAGCGGGGGGAAGGACAGATACGCAGTATTTT; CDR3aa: CASSLGLAGGRTDTQYF
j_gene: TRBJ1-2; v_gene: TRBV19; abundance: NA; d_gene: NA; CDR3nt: TGTGCCAGCCGGCCGAGTTACTATGGCTACACCTTC; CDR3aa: CASRPSYYGYTF
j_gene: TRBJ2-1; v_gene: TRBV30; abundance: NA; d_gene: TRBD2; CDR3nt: TGTGCCTGGAGTCCCCCTAGCGGGGGGGCGCATGAGCAGTTCTTC; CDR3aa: CAWSPPSGGAHEQFF
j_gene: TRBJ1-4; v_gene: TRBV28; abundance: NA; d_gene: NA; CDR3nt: TGTGCCAGCAGTTTTCTTCGGAGATCCAATGAAAAACTGTTTTTT; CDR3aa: CASSFLRRSNEKLFF
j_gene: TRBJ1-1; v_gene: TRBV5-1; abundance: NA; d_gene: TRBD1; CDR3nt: TGCGCCAGCAGCTTGACAGGGGGCAGTGAAGCTTTCTTT; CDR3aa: CASSLTGGSEAFF
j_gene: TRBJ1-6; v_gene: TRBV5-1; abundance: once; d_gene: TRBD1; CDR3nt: TGCGCCAGCAGCTTAGCAGGGGGCTGGAATTCACCCCTCCACTTT; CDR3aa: CASSLAGGWNSPLHF
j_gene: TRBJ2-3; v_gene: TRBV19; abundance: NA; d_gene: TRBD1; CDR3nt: TGTGCCAGTACCAAAGACAGGGCCACAGATACGCAGTATTTT; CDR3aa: CASTKDRATDTQYF
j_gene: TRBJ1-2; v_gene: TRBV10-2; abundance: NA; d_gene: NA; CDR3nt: TGCGCCAGCAGTGAATCCTCCGTCGGAGGCTACACCTTC; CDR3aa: CASSESSVGGYTF
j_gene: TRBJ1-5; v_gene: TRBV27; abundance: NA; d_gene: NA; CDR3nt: TGTGCCAGCAGTCTTATATGGGGAGTCAATCAGCCCCAGCATTTT; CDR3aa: CASSLIWGVNQPQHF
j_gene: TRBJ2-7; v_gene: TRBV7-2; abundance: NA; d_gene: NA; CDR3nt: TGTGCCAGCAGCTTAGAGAGCCATTTTTCCACGGCCTACGAGCAGTACTTC; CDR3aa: CASSLESHFSTAYEQYF